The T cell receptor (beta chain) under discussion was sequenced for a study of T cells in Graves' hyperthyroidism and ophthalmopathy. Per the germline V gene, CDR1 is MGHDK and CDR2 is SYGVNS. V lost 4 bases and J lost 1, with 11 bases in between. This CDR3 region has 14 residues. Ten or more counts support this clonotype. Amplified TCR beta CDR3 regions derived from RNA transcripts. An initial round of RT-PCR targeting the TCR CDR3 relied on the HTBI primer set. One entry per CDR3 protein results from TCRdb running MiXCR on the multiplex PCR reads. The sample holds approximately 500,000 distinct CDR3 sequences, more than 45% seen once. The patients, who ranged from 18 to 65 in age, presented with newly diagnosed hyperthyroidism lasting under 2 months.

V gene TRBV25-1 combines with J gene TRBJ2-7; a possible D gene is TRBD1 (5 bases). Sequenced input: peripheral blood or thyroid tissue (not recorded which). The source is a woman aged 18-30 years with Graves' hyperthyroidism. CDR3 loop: CASSALTVSYEQYF. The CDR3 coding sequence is TGTGCCAGCAGTGCACTGACAGTGTCCTACGAGCAGTACTTC.